These 2 T cell receptor beta chains share one sample of origin, sequenced in a study of STAT5B mutations in CD4+ large granular lymphocyte leukemia. The data were produced by immunoSEQ multiplex PCR, yet TCRdb's version contains in-frame clones alone and is incomplete. The data show about 33,000 clones, roughly 74% seen once. Material for sequencing was CD4+ T cells from blood buffy coats. These receptors were collected from a human donor in good health.

The V and J genes are TRBV10-3 and TRBJ2-5, with 8 bases matching TRBD2. Germline V lookup: CDR1 ENHRY, CDR2 SYGVKD. The CDR3 covers 15 residues. V shed 2 bases, J shed 5 bases, and the junction held 7 bases outside the gene matches. CDR3 region: CAISERGGLRETQYF. The CDR3, as DNA: TGTGCCATCAGTGAGCGGGGGGGCCTAAGGGAGACCCAGTACTTC.

This chain links TRBV5-5 with TRBJ1-1; D is ambiguous. The V gene lost 1 base and the J gene lost 1 base, with 5 bases spanning the gap. CDR1 and CDR2 from the germline V gene are SGHKS and YYEKEE (reference sequence). The CDR3 is 13 amino acids. For the CDR3, the DNA is TGTGCCAGCAGCTTGAGCCAGAACACTGAAGCTTTCTTT. It is translated as CASSLSQNTEAFF.